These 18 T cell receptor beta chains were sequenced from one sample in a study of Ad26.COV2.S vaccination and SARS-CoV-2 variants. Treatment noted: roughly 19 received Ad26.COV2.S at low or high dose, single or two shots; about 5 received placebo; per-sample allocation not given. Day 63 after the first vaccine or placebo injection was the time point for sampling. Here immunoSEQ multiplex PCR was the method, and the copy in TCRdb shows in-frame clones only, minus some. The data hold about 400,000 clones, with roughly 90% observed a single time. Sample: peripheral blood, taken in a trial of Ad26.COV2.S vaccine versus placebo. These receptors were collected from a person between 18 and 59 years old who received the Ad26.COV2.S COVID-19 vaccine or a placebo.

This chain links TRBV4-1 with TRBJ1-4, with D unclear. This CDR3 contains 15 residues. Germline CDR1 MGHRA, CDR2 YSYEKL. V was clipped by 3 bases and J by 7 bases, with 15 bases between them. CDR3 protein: CASSHYLGGGEKLFF. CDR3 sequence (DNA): TGCGCCAGCAGCCATTATCTGGGAGGCGGTGAAAAACTGTTTTTT.

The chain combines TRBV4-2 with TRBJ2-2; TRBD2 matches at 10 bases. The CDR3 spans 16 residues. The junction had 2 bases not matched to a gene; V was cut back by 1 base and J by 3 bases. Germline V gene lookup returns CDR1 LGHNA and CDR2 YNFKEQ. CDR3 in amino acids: CASSQASGGYTGELFF. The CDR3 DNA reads TGTGCCAGCAGCCAAGCTAGCGGGGGATACACCGGGGAGCTGTTTTTT.

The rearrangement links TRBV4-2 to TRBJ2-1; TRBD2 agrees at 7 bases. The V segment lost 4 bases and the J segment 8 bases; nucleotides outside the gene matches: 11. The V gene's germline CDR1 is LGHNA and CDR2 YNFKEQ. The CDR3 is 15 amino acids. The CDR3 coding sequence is TGTGCCAGCAGCCCGGACAAGCGGGGTACCCATGAGCAGTTCTTC. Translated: CASSPDKRGTHEQFF.

Written as DNA, the CDR3 is TGTGCCAGCAGCCGACAGGGGGTCAATGAGCAGTTCTTC. Its translation is CASSRQGVNEQFF. The chain employs TRBV2 and TRBJ2-1, with 9 bases that match TRBD1. This CDR3 is 13 amino acids long. CDR1 and CDR2 from the germline V gene are SNHLY and FYNNEI. V dropped 6 bases and J dropped 6; count of bases not matched to a gene: 3.

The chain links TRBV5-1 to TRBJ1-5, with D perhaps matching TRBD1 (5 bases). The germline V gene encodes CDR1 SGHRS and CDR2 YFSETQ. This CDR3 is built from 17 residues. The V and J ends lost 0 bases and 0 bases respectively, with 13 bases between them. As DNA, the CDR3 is TGCGCCAGCAGCTTGGCGGGGGGACCTCATAGCAATCAGCCCCAGCATTTT. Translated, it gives CASSLAGGPHSNQPQHF. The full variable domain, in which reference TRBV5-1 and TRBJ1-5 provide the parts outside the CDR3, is KAGVTQTPRYLIKTRGQQVTLSCSPISGHRSVSWYQQTPGQGLQFLFEYFSETQRNKGNFPGRFSGRQFSNSRSEMNVSTLELGDSALYLCASSLAGGPHSNQPQHFGDGTRLSIL.

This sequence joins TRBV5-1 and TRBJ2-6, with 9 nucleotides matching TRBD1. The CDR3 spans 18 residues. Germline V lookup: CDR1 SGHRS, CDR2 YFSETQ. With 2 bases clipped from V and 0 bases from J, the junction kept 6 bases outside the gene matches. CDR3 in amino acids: CASSFLGQGGSGANVLTF. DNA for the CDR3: TGCGCCAGCAGCTTTTTGGGACAGGGCGGCTCTGGGGCCAACGTCCTGACTTTC.

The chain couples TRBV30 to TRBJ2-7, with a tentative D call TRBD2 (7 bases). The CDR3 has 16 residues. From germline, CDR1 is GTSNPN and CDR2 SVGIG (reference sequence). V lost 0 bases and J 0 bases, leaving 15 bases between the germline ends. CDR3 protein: CAWSVGRGGSSYEQYF. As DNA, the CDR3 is TGTGCCTGGAGTGTAGGGAGGGGGGGCAGCTCCTACGAGCAGTACTTC. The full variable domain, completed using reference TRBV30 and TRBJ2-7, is SQTIHQWPATLVQPVGSPLSLECTVEGTSNPNLYWYRQAAGRGLQLLFYSVGIGQISSEVPQNLSASRPQDRQFILSSKKLLLSDSGFYLCAWSVGRGGSSYEQYFGPGTRLTVT.

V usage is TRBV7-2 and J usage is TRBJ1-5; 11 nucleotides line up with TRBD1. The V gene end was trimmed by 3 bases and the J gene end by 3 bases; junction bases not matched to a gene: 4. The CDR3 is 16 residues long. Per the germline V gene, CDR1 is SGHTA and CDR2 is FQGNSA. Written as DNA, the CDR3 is TGTGCCAGCAGCTTCCGGACAGGGGGCTTCAATCAGCCCCAGCATTTT. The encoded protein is CASSFRTGGFNQPQHF.

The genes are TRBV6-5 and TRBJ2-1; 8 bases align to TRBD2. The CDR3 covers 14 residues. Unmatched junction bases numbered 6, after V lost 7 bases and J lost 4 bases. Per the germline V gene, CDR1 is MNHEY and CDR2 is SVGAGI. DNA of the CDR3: TGTGCCAGCACCCGGGGGGGCCCTTACAATGAGCAGTTCTTC. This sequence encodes CASTRGGPYNEQFF.

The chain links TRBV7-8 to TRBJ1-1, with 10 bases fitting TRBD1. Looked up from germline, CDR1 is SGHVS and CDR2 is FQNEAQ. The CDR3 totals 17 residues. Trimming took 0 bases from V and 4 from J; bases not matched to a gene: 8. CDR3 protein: CASSLATGTGVGTEAFF. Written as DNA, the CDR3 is TGTGCCAGCAGCTTAGCGACCGGGACAGGGGTTGGCACTGAAGCTTTCTTT.

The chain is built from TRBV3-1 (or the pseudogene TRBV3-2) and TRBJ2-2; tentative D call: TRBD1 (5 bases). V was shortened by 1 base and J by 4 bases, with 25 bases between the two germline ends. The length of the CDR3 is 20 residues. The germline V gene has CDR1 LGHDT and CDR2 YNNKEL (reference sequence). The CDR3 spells CASSQGYGAVDYPRTGELFF. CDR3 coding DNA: TGTGCCAGCAGCCAAGGGTATGGGGCAGTCGATTACCCACGCACCGGGGAGCTGTTTTTT.

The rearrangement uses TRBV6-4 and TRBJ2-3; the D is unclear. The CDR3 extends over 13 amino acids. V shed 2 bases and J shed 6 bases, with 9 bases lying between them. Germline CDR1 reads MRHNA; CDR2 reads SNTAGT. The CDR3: CASSDRPGDTQYF. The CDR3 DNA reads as TGTGCCAGCAGTGACAGGCCCGGGGATACGCAGTATTTT.

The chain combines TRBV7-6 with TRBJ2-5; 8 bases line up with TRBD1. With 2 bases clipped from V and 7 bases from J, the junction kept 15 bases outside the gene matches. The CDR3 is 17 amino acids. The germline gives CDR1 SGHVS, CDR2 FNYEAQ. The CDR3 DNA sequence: TGTGCCAGCAGCTTAATCTTGGGGGGACAGGACCTGGGGACCCAGTACTTC. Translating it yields CASSLILGGQDLGTQYF.

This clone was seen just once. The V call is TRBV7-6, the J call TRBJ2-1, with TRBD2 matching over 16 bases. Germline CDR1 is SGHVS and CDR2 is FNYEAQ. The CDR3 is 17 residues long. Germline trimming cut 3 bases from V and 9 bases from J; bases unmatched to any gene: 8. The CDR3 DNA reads TGTGCCAGCAGCTTGACCGGGACTAGCGGGGGGGCAGGTGAGCAGTTCTTC. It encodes CASSLTGTSGGAGEQFF.

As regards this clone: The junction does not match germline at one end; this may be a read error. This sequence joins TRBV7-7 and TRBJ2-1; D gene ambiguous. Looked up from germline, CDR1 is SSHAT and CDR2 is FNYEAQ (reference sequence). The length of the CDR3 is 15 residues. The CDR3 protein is CASSSSEVSGNEQFF. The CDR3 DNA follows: TGTGCTAGCAGCTCCTCCGAGGTGTCAGGCAATGAGCAGTTCTTC. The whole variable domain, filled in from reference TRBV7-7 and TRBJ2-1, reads GAGVSQSPRYKVTKRGQDVTLRCDPISSHATLYWYQQALGQGPEFLTYFNYEAQPDKSGLPSDRFSAERPEGSISTLTIQRTEQRDSAMYRCASSSSEVSGNEQFFGPGTRLTVL.

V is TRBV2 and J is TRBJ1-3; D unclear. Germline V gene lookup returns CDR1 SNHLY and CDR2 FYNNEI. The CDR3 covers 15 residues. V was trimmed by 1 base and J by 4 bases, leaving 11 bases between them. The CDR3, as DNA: TGTGCCAGCAGTGAAGGTGGGATCGGCGGAAACACCATATATTTT. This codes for CASSEGGIGGNTIYF.

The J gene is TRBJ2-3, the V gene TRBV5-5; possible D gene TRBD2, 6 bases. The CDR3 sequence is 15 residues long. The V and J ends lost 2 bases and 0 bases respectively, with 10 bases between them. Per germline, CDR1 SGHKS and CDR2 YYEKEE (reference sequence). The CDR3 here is CASSFWGVSTDTQYF. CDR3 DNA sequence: TGTGCCAGCAGCTTTTGGGGGGTCAGCACAGATACGCAGTATTTT.

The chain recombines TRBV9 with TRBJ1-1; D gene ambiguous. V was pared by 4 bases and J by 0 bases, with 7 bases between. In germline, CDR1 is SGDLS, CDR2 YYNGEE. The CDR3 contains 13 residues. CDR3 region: CASSRTVNTEAFF. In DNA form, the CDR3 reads TGTGCCAGCAGCCGGACGGTGAACACTGAAGCTTTCTTT.